The clone carrying this T cell receptor beta chain was detected a few times. The target antigen is unknown. Ophthalmopathy donors showed moderate-to-severe activity, CAS ≥3, NOSPECS ≥4 and a duration under 3 months. Pregnant or lactating patients and those with other autoimmune diseases or uncontrolled infections were excluded. Scientists amplified the TCR beta CDR3 regions from RNA transcripts. Second-round multiplex PCR came after a first-round RT-PCR that employed HTBI primers. TCRdb ran MiXCR on the multiplex PCR reads and lists one entry per CDR3 protein. The table has tens of thousands of distinct CDR3 sequences, approximately 47% seen once. These data belong to a study of Graves' ophthalmopathy and Graves' hyperthyroidism. Study-wide findings and caveats: Sensitivity of about 70% and specificity of approximately 72% were achieved by the model that predicted ophthalmopathy progression.

V shed 3 bases and J shed 2 bases, with 8 bases lying between them. Germline-derived CDR1 and CDR2 are DFQATT and SNEGSKA (reference sequence). The CDR3 extends over 12 amino acids. Sequenced input: peripheral blood. The chain is built from TRBV20-1 and TRBJ2-7, with a tentative D call TRBD2 (7 bases). The receptor was isolated from an adult woman with Graves' ophthalmopathy. CDR3 in amino acids: CSASGGPYEQYF. The CDR3 DNA sequence: TGCAGTGCTAGCGGGGGGCCCTACGAGCAGTACTTC.